Below, 25 T cell receptor beta chains from the same sample are listed, as sequenced in a study of vaccination effects on CD4 cells after COVID-19. The culture ran for about eleven days before CD4+ T cells were isolated. No antigens are known for them. The table came from immunoSEQ multiplex PCR; TCRdb's copy has only in-frame clones and leaves some out. The sample lists more than 35,000 clones; 82% were seen once. The sequencing here drew on CD4+ T cells from PBMCs cultured without peptide, taken before COVID-19 vaccination. These receptors were taken from a human donor who received a COVID-19 vaccine.

V is TRBV5-1 and J is TRBJ2-2; the D gene is possibly TRBD1 (5 bases). Germline V lookup: CDR1 SGHRS, CDR2 YFSETQ. The CDR3 totals 16 residues. With 1 base removed from V and 1 base from J, the gap between germline ends came to 11 bases. Here the CDR3 reads CASSLTVQGNTGELFF. For the CDR3, the DNA is TGCGCCAGCAGCTTGACCGTGCAGGGGAACACCGGGGAGCTGTTTTTT.

V usage is TRBV7-9 and J usage is TRBJ2-5; 8 nucleotides line up with TRBD2. The junction had 4 bases not matched to a gene; V was cut back by 5 bases and J by 2 bases. The CDR3 is made up of 14 amino acids. CDR1 is SEHNR, CDR2 FQNEAQ, per germline (reference sequence). The chain's CDR3 is CASSIPGGQETQYF. Written as DNA, the CDR3 is TGTGCCAGCAGCATACCGGGGGGGCAAGAGACCCAGTACTTC.

The V gene is TRBV11-2, the J gene TRBJ2-7; 9 nucleotides align to TRBD2. Germline V CDR1 and CDR2: SGHAT, FQNNGV. The CDR3 loop spans 14 amino acids. Losses at the gene ends were 5 bases for V and 4 bases for J; bases not matched to a gene: 6. DNA of the CDR3: TGTGCCAGCAGCCTGCGGGGGGGCCTATACGAGCAGTACGTC. Its translation is CASSLRGGLYEQYV.

The sample holds a few counts of this clone. The chain links TRBV18 to TRBJ2-2; TRBD2 matches at 8 bases. Germline V gene data show CDR1 as KGHSH and CDR2 as LQKENI. The ends lost 1 base at V and 1 base at J; junction bases unmatched: 5. This CDR3 is built from 17 residues. The CDR3 loop reads CASSPRRGDENTGELFF. The CDR3 bases are TGTGCCAGCTCACCACGGCGGGGGGATGAGAACACCGGGGAGCTGTTTTTT.

CDR3 DNA sequence: TGTGCCAGCAGTGAAGATAGGAACAGGGGACTAGAGAACACTGAAGCTTTCTTT. Protein sequence: CASSEDRNRGLENTEAFF. This chain connects TRBV25-1 to TRBJ1-1, with TRBD1 identical over 7 bases. Germline V gene lookup returns CDR1 MGHDK and CDR2 SYGVNS. V shed 2 bases, J shed 1 base, and the junction held 13 bases outside the gene matches. CDR3 size: 18 residues.

This chain links TRBV5-6 with TRBJ1-5; 9 nucleotides match TRBD1. After removal of 1 base from V and 3 bases from J, the junction contained 2 bases not matched to a gene. The CDR3 length is 15 residues. The V gene's germline CDR1 is SGHDT and CDR2 YYEEEE. The CDR3, as DNA: TGTGCCAGCAGCTTGAGGGACAGGGTCAATCAGCCCCAGCATTTT. Protein: CASSLRDRVNQPQHF.

The chain links TRBV5-6 to TRBJ2-7; 9 bases match TRBD1. The length of the CDR3 is 15 residues. Germline V gene sequence: CDR1 SGHDT, CDR2 YYEEEE. Trimming at V came to 5 bases and at J to 10 bases, leaving 16 bases not matched to a gene. CDR3: CASSSTGTGFYGQYV. The CDR3 DNA reads as TGTGCCAGCAGTTCTACCGGGACAGGGTTTTACGGACAGTACGTC.

This clone occurred once. V usage is TRBV7-2 and J usage is TRBJ1-2; 8 positions agree with TRBD1. The V segment lost 4 bases and the J segment 7 bases; nucleotides outside the gene matches: 11. CDR3 length: 15 residues. CDR1 SGHTA and CDR2 FQGNSA come from the germline V gene. The CDR3 coding sequence is TGTGCCAGCAGCTCCTCGGACAGGGTGGGGGGTGGCTACACCTTC. Its translation: CASSSSDRVGGGYTF.

By share of the sample, this clone is medium-sized. V gene TRBV2 combines with J gene TRBJ1-4; D gene unclear. There are 14 residues in the CDR3. V was trimmed by 5 bases and J by 3 bases, leaving 10 bases between them. Germline loops: CDR1 SNHLY, CDR2 FYNNEI. This chain's CDR3 is CASSQGYPNEKLFF. CDR3 DNA sequence: TGTGCCAGCAGTCAAGGGTATCCTAATGAAAAACTGTTTTTT.

The chain is built from TRBV27 and TRBJ1-5, with 7 positions matching TRBD1. V shed 4 bases, J shed 4 bases, and the junction held 7 bases outside the gene matches. Looked up from germline, CDR1 is MNHEY and CDR2 is SMNVEV (reference sequence). The CDR3 length is 15 residues. Written as DNA, the CDR3 is TGTGCCAGCAGTTCAGCAGGGGGTGGTAATCAGCCCCAGCATTTT. Translated, it gives CASSSAGGGNQPQHF.

The rearrangement joins TRBV2 to TRBJ2-6; D perhaps matches TRBD1 (6 bases). Germline assignment: CDR1 SNHLY and CDR2 FYNNEI. The V end lost 8 bases, the J end lost 3 bases, and 17 bases lay between the germline ends. This CDR3 region has 16 residues. CDR3 residues: CASLTGTSLGANVLTF. As DNA, the CDR3 is TGTGCCAGCCTTACCGGGACATCCCTTGGGGCCAACGTCCTGACTTTC.

V gene TRBV11-2 combines with J gene TRBJ1-1, with D maybe TRBD1 (5 bases). Trimming shortened V by 5 bases and J by 4 bases, and 17 bases separated the two germline ends. Germline V gene lookup returns CDR1 SGHAT and CDR2 FQNNGV. This CDR3 contains 15 residues. The chain's CDR3 is CASSATGRSFTEAFF. The DNA for the CDR3 is TGTGCCAGCAGCGCCACGGGACGGTCCTTCACTGAAGCTTTCTTT.

This sequence joins TRBV19 and TRBJ1-6; 7 nucleotides match TRBD1. Germline V lookup: CDR1 LNHDA, CDR2 SQIVND (reference sequence). The CDR3 is made up of 12 amino acids. V shed 4 bases and J 14 bases; nucleotides not matched to a gene: 5. As DNA, the CDR3 is TGTGCCAGTAGTACGAGACAGGGCACCCTCCACTTT. Amino acids: CASSTRQGTLHF.

The rearrangement uses TRBV5-1 and TRBJ1-1; tentatively, D is TRBD1 (6 bases). The CDR3 contains 15 residues. V lost 0 bases and J lost 2, with 11 bases in between. Germline values: CDR1 SGHRS, CDR2 YFSETQ. The CDR3 sequence: CASSLASGQNTEAFF. CDR3 sequence (DNA): TGCGCCAGCAGCTTGGCCTCGGGACAAAACACTGAAGCTTTCTTT.

V is TRBV6-4 and J is TRBJ1-1; unclear D gene. The CDR3 loop spans 13 amino acids. Deletions cut 3 bases from V and 1 base from J, with 6 bases between. Germline CDR1 reads MRHNA; CDR2 reads SNTAGT. Here the CDR3 DNA reads TGTGCCAGCAGTGATCAGCAGAACACTGAAGCTTTCTTT. Translating gives CASSDQQNTEAFF.

The V and J genes are TRBV5-1 and TRBJ1-2, with 8 bases matching TRBD1. CDR3 size: 14 residues. Germline CDR1 SGHRS, CDR2 YFSETQ. The V segment lost 3 bases and the J segment 8 bases; nucleotides outside the gene matches: 9. CDR3 nucleotide sequence: TGCGCCAGCAGCTACGGGTTACAGGGGGAGGGCTACACCTTC. Its translation is CASSYGLQGEGYTF.

This rearrangement joins TRBV7-2 to TRBJ1-4; TRBD1 is a possible D gene (6 bases). Germline CDR1 SGHTA, CDR2 FQGNSA. Trimming removed 3 bases from V and 8 bases from J, with 10 bases in between. This CDR3 comprises 13 residues. This CDR3 is CASSLGASEKLFF. In DNA form, the CDR3 reads TGTGCCAGCAGCTTGGGGGCGAGCGAAAAACTGTTTTTT.

This chain joins TRBV5-1 and TRBJ2-5; 7 bases are a match to TRBD2. The CDR3 length is 16 residues. The germline gives CDR1 SGHRS, CDR2 YFSETQ. With 0 bases clipped from V and 7 bases from J, the junction kept 12 bases outside the gene matches. CDR3 nucleotides: TGCGCCAGCAGCTTGGGGGTAGCGGGCCGCCTTGTGACCCAGTACTTC. It specifies CASSLGVAGRLVTQYF.

The chain combines TRBV7-3 with TRBJ1-4; D may be TRBD1 (5 bases). The germline CDR1 and CDR2 sequences are SGHTA and FQGTGA. The CDR3 extends over 13 amino acids. Trimming removed 1 base from V and 8 bases from J, with 8 bases in between. The CDR3 sequence: CASSLRQGEKLFF. The CDR3 DNA is TGTGCCAGCAGCTTAAGGCAGGGAGAAAAACTGTTTTTT. The full variable domain, its missing parts supplied by reference TRBV7-3 and TRBJ1-4, is GAGVSQTPSNKVTEKGKYVELRCDPISGHTALYWYRQSLGQGPEFLIYFQGTGAADDSGLPNDRFFAVRPEGSVSTLKIQRTERGDSAVYLCASSLRQGEKLFFGSGTQLSVL.

The chain combines TRBV19 with TRBJ2-3, with 11 bases identical to TRBD1. V trimming: 5 bases; J trimming: 6 bases; junction bases outside the gene matches: 13. CDR3 size: 17 residues. The V gene's germline CDR1 is LNHDA and CDR2 SQIVND (reference sequence). As DNA, the CDR3 is TGTGCCAGTAGTCCCTCCCGAGGGACAGGGGGAATGGATACGCAGTATTTT. This encodes CASSPSRGTGGMDTQYF.

The chain couples TRBV25-1 to TRBJ1-1, with D possibly matching TRBD1 (6 bases). V lost 4 bases and J lost 5, with 14 bases in between. This CDR3 is built from 14 residues. Germline CDR1 is MGHDK and CDR2 is SYGVNS. CDR3 sequence: CASSVGGARTEAFF. The CDR3, as DNA: TGTGCCAGCAGTGTCGGGGGGGCGCGGACTGAAGCTTTCTTT. Together with reference TRBV25-1 and TRBJ1-1, the CDR3 gives the full variable domain: EADIYQTPRYLVIGTGKKITLECSQTMGHDKMYWYQQDPGMELHLIHYSYGVNSTEKGDLSSESTVSRIRTEHFPLTLESARPSHTSQYLCASSVGGARTEAFFGQGTRLTVV.

V is TRBV7-3 and J is TRBJ1-1; D is undetermined. CDR3 length: 14 residues. The V gene lost 2 bases and the J gene lost 1 base, with 8 bases spanning the gap. Germline lookup yields CDR1 SGHTA and CDR2 FQGTGA. Here the CDR3 DNA reads TGTGCCAGCAGCTTAGGGAACCAGAACACTGAAGCTTTCTTT. This encodes CASSLGNQNTEAFF.

The chain carries TRBV15 and TRBJ1-1; TRBD1 matches at 9 bases. The CDR3 sequence is 16 residues long. The V gene's germline CDR1 is LNHNV and CDR2 YYDKDF (reference sequence). The junction had 8 bases not matched to a gene; V was cut back by 6 bases and J by 0 bases. The CDR3: CATRRGQGIMNTEAFF. The CDR3 DNA follows: TGTGCCACCAGACGGGGACAGGGCATCATGAACACTGAAGCTTTCTTT.

The chain employs TRBV7-8 and TRBJ1-2; D is perhaps TRBD1 (5 bases). Germline CDR1 is SGHVS and CDR2 is FQNEAQ. The V and J ends lost 5 bases and 5 bases respectively, with 21 bases between them. The CDR3 covers 16 residues. Here the CDR3 reads CASSRGVRGAAYGYTF. The CDR3 nucleotides read TGTGCCAGCAGCCGAGGTGTGAGAGGGGCGGCTTATGGCTACACCTTC.

The chain has TRBV27 and TRBJ2-7; D gene uncertain. V was cut by 6 bases and J by 4 bases, with 13 bases left in between. The CDR3 is made up of 13 amino acids. Germline CDR1 and CDR2: MNHEY and SMNVEV (reference sequence). CDR3 bases: TGTGCCAGCAGGTCCGCGAGTAGGTACGAGCAGTACGTC. It translates to CASRSASRYEQYV.